The 32 T cell receptor beta chains below all came from one sample that was sequenced in a study of CD8 T cells in Susac syndrome. Random hexamers were used to reverse transcribe the RNA input (0.5 to 1 ug). TCRdb analysed the immunoSEQ multiplex PCR reads with MiXCR anew, one entry per CDR3 protein. The table lists some 220,000 distinct CDR3 sequences, 95% of them singletons. The sample consisted of CD4+ T cells from PBMCs. These receptor sequences come from a human donor with multiple sclerosis.

The chain uses TRBV9 and TRBJ1-5; D remains unclear. V was clipped by 1 base and J by 0 bases, with 8 bases between them. This CDR3 is 15 amino acids long. Germline V gene lookup returns CDR1 SGDLS and CDR2 YYNGEE. CDR3 protein: CASSVSAVSNQPQHF. The CDR3 region has the DNA TGTGCCAGCAGCGTATCGGCAGTTAGCAATCAGCCCCAGCATTTT.

This sequence joins TRBV7-3 and TRBJ1-5; a possible D gene is TRBD1 (5 bases). CDR1 and CDR2 (germline): SGHTA, FQGTGA. The CDR3 contains 15 residues. Trimming removed 0 bases at V and 7 bases at J, with 13 bases between. The CDR3 DNA reads TGTGCCAGCAGCTTAACAGGGGCTTCAGGACAGCCCCAGCATTTT. Protein: CASSLTGASGQPQHF.

The V gene is TRBV6-1, the J gene TRBJ2-3; D is tentatively TRBD1 or TRBD2 (5 bases each). Per the germline V gene, CDR1 is MNHNS and CDR2 is SASEGT. The CDR3 has 17 amino acids. V was cut by 6 bases and J by 0 bases, with 19 bases left in between. The CDR3, as DNA: TGTGCCAGCAGCTCTCCCCGGGACCCGGCCAGCACAGATACGCAGTATTTT. Residues: CASSSPRDPASTDTQYF.

This chain links TRBV2 with TRBJ1-2; maybe TRBD1 (5 bases). Germline V gene lookup returns CDR1 SNHLY and CDR2 FYNNEI. V was pared by 6 bases and J by 5 bases, with 16 bases between. The CDR3 is made up of 14 amino acids. The DNA for the CDR3 is TGTGCCAGCAGCGCTGGGCCGGGGGAGTATGGCTACACCTTC. This gives the protein CASSAGPGEYGYTF.

This clonotype was seen only once. The chain employs TRBV20-1 and TRBJ1-5; D is perhaps TRBD1 (5 bases). The ends were cut back, 0 bases at V and 0 bases at J, with 18 bases in the middle. The CDR3 has 18 amino acids. Germline V gives CDR1 DFQATT, CDR2 SNEGSKA (reference sequence). The CDR3 coding sequence is TGCAGTGCTAGAGAGGCCGTGGGGGGACTGATTAGCAATCAGCCCCAGCATTTT. Protein product: CSAREAVGGLISNQPQHF.

CDR3 loop: CASSLVGPMETQYF. In nucleotides, the CDR3 is TGCGCCAGCAGCTTGGTAGGGCCCATGGAGACCCAGTACTTC. The V and J genes are TRBV5-1 and TRBJ2-5; no firm D call. Trimming left V 0 bases short and J 5 bases short, with 11 bases between. Germline lookup yields CDR1 SGHRS and CDR2 YFSETQ. This CDR3 contains 14 residues.

The V and J genes are TRBV18 and TRBJ2-1; D could derive from TRBD1 or TRBD2 (5 bases each). Trimming stripped 1 base from V and 6 bases from J, with 19 bases between. The CDR3 spans 17 residues. Per germline, CDR1 KGHSH and CDR2 LQKENI. The DNA for the CDR3 is TGTGCCAGCTCACCACAGGTCGGGACGGGCGGTGGCAATGAGCAGTTCTTC. This encodes CASSPQVGTGGGNEQFF.

This chain uses TRBV12-3 or TRBV12-4 with TRBJ1-5; D may be TRBD1 (5 bases). Trimming pared 5 bases from V and 0 bases from J, leaving 14 bases between. CDR3 length: 16 amino acids. CDR3 sequence reads: CASSPRTRNSNQPQHF. CDR3 nucleotides: TGTGCCAGCAGTCCTCGGACACGCAATAGCAATCAGCCCCAGCATTTT.

This chain joins TRBV3-1 and TRBJ1-5; TRBD1 is a possible D gene (6 bases). The CDR3 sequence is 14 residues long. CDR1 LGHDT and CDR2 YNNKEL come from the germline V gene (reference sequence). Deletions cut 3 bases from V and 6 bases from J, with 12 bases between. CDR3 loop: CASSQGGGSQPQHF. The CDR3 DNA sequence: TGTGCCAGCAGCCAGGGGGGCGGCAGTCAGCCCCAGCATTTT.

This clonotype is a singleton in its sample. The chain recombines TRBV7-9 with TRBJ1-5; D is unclear. V dropped 1 base and J dropped 5 bases, with 9 bases sitting between them. Germline lookup yields CDR1 SEHNR and CDR2 FQNEAQ (reference sequence). CDR3 size: 14 residues. CDR3 nucleotides: TGTGCCAGCAGCTTAGACGGCCCGGATCAGCCCCAGCATTTT. Amino acid sequence: CASSLDGPDQPQHF.

This chain joins TRBV29-1 and TRBJ1-2; D uncertain. The CDR3 has 13 residues. With 7 bases removed from V and 3 bases from J, the gap between germline ends came to 15 bases. The germline gives CDR1 SQVTM, CDR2 ANQGSEA. This CDR3 reads CSAVRGGDYGYTF. The CDR3 coding sequence is TGCAGCGCAGTTCGGGGTGGCGACTATGGCTACACCTTC. The variable domain in full, completed from reference TRBV29-1 and TRBJ1-2, reads SAVISQKPSRDICQRGTSLTIQCQVDSQVTMMFWYRQQPGQSLTLIATANQGSEATYESGFVIDKFPISRPNLTFSTLTVSNMSPEDSSIYLCSAVRGGDYGYTFGSGTRLTVV.

J is TRBJ1-5 and V is TRBV20-1; possibly TRBD1 for D (6 bases). Trimming removed 7 bases at V and 4 bases at J, with 17 bases between. Looked up from germline, CDR1 is DFQATT and CDR2 is SNEGSKA (reference sequence). This CDR3 has 14 amino acids. The CDR3 DNA reads as TGCAGTGTCAGAGGCAGGGGAGAGAATCAGCCCCAGCATTTT. Protein: CSVRGRGENQPQHF.

The chain carries TRBV3-1 and TRBJ2-7; the D gene is possibly TRBD2 (5 bases). Trimming left V 3 bases short and J 2 bases short, with 11 bases between. The CDR3 covers 14 residues. Germline CDR1 LGHDT, CDR2 YNNKEL (reference sequence). The CDR3 coding sequence is TGTGCCAGCAGCCAGTTCCCCGGGGCCTACGAGCAGTACTTC. The encoded protein is CASSQFPGAYEQYF.

The chain uses TRBV30 and TRBJ1-1; possible D gene TRBD1, 5 bases. The CDR3 has 13 residues. Deletions cut 1 base from V and 5 bases from J, with 11 bases between. Germline CDR1 is GTSNPN and CDR2 is SVGIG (reference sequence). CDR3 in amino acids: CAWSEPGRTEAFF. For the CDR3, the DNA is TGTGCCTGGAGTGAGCCGGGACGTACTGAAGCTTTCTTT.

This clonotype was detected only once. The chain uses TRBV20-1 and TRBJ2-2; no clear D. The V end lost 0 bases, the J end lost 6 bases, and 14 bases lay between the germline ends. The germline CDR1 and CDR2 sequences are DFQATT and SNEGSKA (reference sequence). The CDR3 spans 15 residues. The CDR3 DNA follows: TGCAGTGCTAGAGATCCAGAACATGGGGCCGGGGAGCTGTTTTTT. It yields the protein CSARDPEHGAGELFF.

The chain joins TRBV20-1 to TRBJ1-4; D is possibly TRBD1 (6 bases). Trimming removed 5 bases from V and 5 bases from J, with 15 bases in between. CDR3 length: 14 residues. Per germline, CDR1 DFQATT and CDR2 SNEGSKA (reference sequence). The DNA of the CDR3 is TGCAGTGCTCGACACAGGGCTTTCAATGAAAAACTGTTTTTT. Amino acids: CSARHRAFNEKLFF.

This chain links TRBV29-1 with TRBJ1-1, with D uncertain. Germline V lookup: CDR1 SQVTM, CDR2 ANQGSEA. The CDR3 runs to 13 residues. Trimming left V 6 bases short and J 0 bases short, with 11 bases between. The CDR3 loop reads CSVARSLNTEAFF. CDR3 DNA sequence: TGCAGCGTGGCCAGGAGTTTGAACACTGAAGCTTTCTTT.

The chain links TRBV20-1 to TRBJ1-1; the D gene is possibly TRBD1 (5 bases). The CDR3 contains 16 residues. The germline V gene has CDR1 DFQATT and CDR2 SNEGSKA (reference sequence). Trimming shortened V by 3 bases and J by 0 bases, and 17 bases separated the two germline ends. CDR3 amino acids: CSASGGGRTVNTEAFF. CDR3 DNA: TGCAGTGCTAGCGGGGGAGGGAGGACGGTGAACACTGAAGCTTTCTTT.

The chain combines TRBV6-5 with TRBJ2-1; TRBD2 agrees at 10 bases. Germline CDR1 reads MNHEY; CDR2 reads SVGAGI. CDR3 length: 16 amino acids. Trimming took 2 bases from V and 5 from J; bases not matched to a gene: 6. The CDR3 DNA sequence: TGTGCCAGCAGTTACACGCCTAGCGGGGGTGACAATGAGCAGTTCTTC. Translation: CASSYTPSGGDNEQFF.

The chain carries TRBV19 and TRBJ2-7, with D tentatively TRBD2 (5 bases). The CDR3 sequence is 15 residues long. Germline values: CDR1 LNHDA, CDR2 SQIVND (reference sequence). The V gene lost 2 bases and the J gene lost 3 bases, with 14 bases spanning the gap. Here the CDR3 reads CASSIQAVGVYEQYF. The CDR3 coding sequence is TGTGCCAGTAGTATACAGGCCGTCGGGGTCTACGAGCAGTACTTC.

V usage is TRBV12-3 or TRBV12-4 and J usage is TRBJ2-4; D not resolved. V lost 7 bases to trimming and J lost 0 bases, with 4 bases between them. CDR3 length: 12 amino acids. The CDR3 sequence is CASTIAKNIQYF. CDR3 coding DNA: TGTGCCAGCACAATAGCCAAAAACATTCAGTACTTC.

The genes are TRBV21-1 and TRBJ2-7; the table's D gene call, TRBD1, was not cross checked with the DNA. TRBV21-1 is a recognized pseudogene. The CDR3 length is 16 residues. The CDR3 coding sequence is TGTGCCAGCAGCCCACCTGGGGGGACAGGTATGAGCGAGCAGTACTTC. Translation gives CASSPPGGTGMSEQYF.

The chain uses TRBV20-1 and TRBJ1-1, with D tentatively TRBD1 (5 bases). The CDR3 length is 14 residues. Germline CDR1 DFQATT, CDR2 SNEGSKA (reference sequence). V was cut by 5 bases and J by 5 bases, with 18 bases left in between. The CDR3 DNA reads as TGCAGTGCTCTTCCCCAGGGATTAGGAACTGAAGCTTTCTTT. Translated: CSALPQGLGTEAFF.

The J gene is TRBJ2-5, the V gene TRBV6-1; D is tentatively TRBD1 or TRBD2 (5 bases each). Germline V gene sequence: CDR1 MNHNS, CDR2 SASEGT. The length of the CDR3 is 16 residues. Trimming stripped 11 bases from V and 4 bases from J, with 26 bases between. The CDR3 nucleotides read TGTGCCGCCAAACCAGTCCCCGGGACGATGGGAGAGACCCAGTACTTC. It encodes CAAKPVPGTMGETQYF.

The count of this clonotype is one. The chain combines TRBV20-1 with TRBJ1-4, with D uncertain. V lost 3 bases to trimming and J lost 8 bases, with 7 bases between them. The CDR3 is made up of 11 amino acids. From germline, CDR1 is DFQATT and CDR2 SNEGSKA (reference sequence). CDR3 bases: TGCAGTGCTAGGAGGAGGGAAAAACTGTTTTTT. It yields the protein CSARRREKLFF.

Only one count was recorded for this clonotype. The J gene is TRBJ2-3, the V gene TRBV24-1, with D maybe TRBD1 (5 bases). From germline, CDR1 is KGHDR and CDR2 SFDVKD. Trimming left V 5 bases short and J 0 bases short, with 11 bases between. The CDR3 runs to 15 residues. The chain's CDR3 is CATSASGLSTDTQYF. The CDR3 region has the DNA TGTGCCACCAGTGCCTCAGGGTTGAGCACAGATACGCAGTATTTT.

The V gene is TRBV18, the J gene TRBJ1-2, with 8 nucleotides matching TRBD1. Trimming at V came to 4 bases and at J to 6 bases, leaving 10 bases not matched to a gene. This CDR3 region has 15 residues. The V gene's germline CDR1 is KGHSH and CDR2 LQKENI. The CDR3 bases are TGTGCCAGCTCACAACTGACAGGGGAGATGGATGGCTACACCTTC. Protein sequence: CASSQLTGEMDGYTF.

The rearrangement joins TRBV5-4 to TRBJ2-3; D assignment may be TRBD1 or TRBD2 (5 bases each). Germline CDR1 SGHNT, CDR2 YYREEE (reference sequence). The CDR3 loop spans 12 amino acids. Trimming took off 1 base at V and 8 bases at J, with 8 bases between the two ends. The CDR3 DNA reads TGTGCCAGCAGCTTGCCCGGGACTACGCAGTATTTT. Translation: CASSLPGTTQYF. Full variable domain (outside the CDR3, taken from reference TRBV5-4 and TRBJ2-3): ETGVTQSPTHLIKTRGQQVTLRCSSQSGHNTVSWYQQALGQGPQFIFQYYREEENGRGNFPPRFSGLQFPNYSSELNVNALELDDSALYLCASSLPGTTQYFGPGTRLTVL.

The V gene is TRBV9, the J gene TRBJ1-2; 7 nucleotides match TRBD1. This CDR3 region has 15 residues. CDR1 is SGDLS and CDR2 is YYNGEE in the germline V gene. J was trimmed by 3 bases and V by 4 bases; bases with no gene match: 9. The CDR3 reads CASSPRTGRDYGYTF. For the CDR3, the DNA is TGTGCCAGCAGCCCCCGGACAGGAAGGGACTATGGCTACACCTTC.

The rearrangement links TRBV20-1 to TRBJ1-2, with D hard to call. Trimming stripped 1 base from V and 0 bases from J, with 3 bases between. CDR1 DFQATT and CDR2 SNEGSKA come from the germline V gene (reference sequence). This CDR3 is 12 amino acids long. The DNA for the CDR3 is TGCAGTGCTAGAGGGTCTAACTATGGCTACACCTTC. Translated: CSARGSNYGYTF.

V and J are TRBV7-2 and TRBJ2-1, with D unresolved. Germline CDR1 and CDR2: SGHTA and FQGNSA. Deletions cut 8 bases from V and 6 bases from J, with 14 bases between. The CDR3 length is 13 residues. The CDR3 here is CASSFGIANEQFF. The CDR3 nucleotides read TGTGCCAGCTCTTTTGGTATAGCCAATGAGCAGTTCTTC.

The rearrangement uses TRBV29-1 and TRBJ1-1, with D possibly TRBD1 on 6 matching bases. The CDR3 has 15 residues. V dropped 3 bases and J dropped 4 bases, with 18 bases sitting between them. The germline CDR1 and CDR2 sequences are SQVTM and ANQGSEA. The CDR3 DNA follows: TGCAGCGTTGACCGTCTAGGGGGGAGTTTCACTGAAGCTTTCTTT. Translating it yields CSVDRLGGSFTEAFF.